The present T cell receptor beta chain was sequenced within a study of blood T cell repertoires in COVID-19. Seattle patients were enrolled while actively infected and followed longitudinally. The CDR3 runs 19 residues. CDR1 SGHVS and CDR2 FNYEAQ come from the germline V gene. The V gene lost 4 bases and the J gene lost 0 bases, with 24 bases spanning the gap. Original methodology: Estimates of nucleated cell counts were drawn from the amplification of reference gene primers. Clones were read by immunoSEQ multiplex PCR, and TCRdb kept only the in-frame ones, dropping some. From that table come the V and J calls and clone size; the DNA was used to work out D and trimming. The repertoire holds some 350,000 clones, with approximately 87% as singletons.

The source is a woman in her 50s with COVID-19, enrolled during active disease. Material: peripheral blood. V usage is TRBV7-6 and J usage is TRBJ2-5, with a possible D match to TRBD1 (6 bases). CDR3 nucleotides: TGTGCCAGCAGCTCCGCGAAAGGCGTCGGACAGTCGTACCAAGAGACCCAGTACTTC. It yields the protein CASSSAKGVGQSYQETQYF. Looking up the rest from reference TRBV7-6 and TRBJ2-5 gives the full variable domain: GAGVSQSPRYKVTKRGQDVALRCDPISGHVSLYWYRQALGQGPEFLTYFNYEAQQDKSGLPNDRFSAERPEGSISTLTIQRTEQRDSAMYRCASSSAKGVGQSYQETQYFGPGTRLLVL.